Given below is one TCR beta chain in context. This sample stems from a study of T cell responses to AZD1222 COVID-19 vaccine. Only in-frame clones appear in the TCRdb table, and some are missing; sequencing was by immunoSEQ multiplex PCR. The sample contains 80,000 to 95,000 clones, 88% of which appear only once. Pooled samples include second doses given at about 4 or 12 weeks. This sequence was found in an adult who received the AZD1222 COVID-19 vaccine. This specimen consisted of peripheral blood, obtained 28 days after the second AZD1222 dose.

The CDR3 DNA reads as TGCGCCAGCAGCCCGGAGGGTTATAGCAATCAGCCCCAGCATTTT. Amino acids: CASSPEGYSNQPQHF. J is TRBJ1-5 and V is TRBV5-1; D is unresolved. Germline V gene sequence: CDR1 SGHRS, CDR2 YFSETQ. This CDR3 has 15 amino acids. V lost 4 bases and J 0 bases, leaving 11 bases between the germline ends.